The rows below give T cell receptor beta chains drawn from one sample of a study of blood T cell repertoires in COVID-19. The data were produced by immunoSEQ multiplex PCR, yet TCRdb's version contains in-frame clones alone and is incomplete. The sample comprises 250,000 to 350,000 clones, under 90% of which are singletons, and 0.94% rests with the top ten. The sequenced sample was peripheral blood. All receptors derive from a woman between 40 and 55 years old who had recovered from COVID-19. Each CDR3 is given with its conserved first and last residue. Where a row states a size, it is once, few, many or the class of an expanded clone; other rows omit it.

clone_size	v_call	j_call	cdr3_aa
NA	TRBV19	TRBJ1-2	CASSEAAQLGYGYTF
NA	TRBV30	TRBJ2-1	CAWTGLAGVHEQFF
NA	TRBV28	TRBJ2-5	CANTLGRRGETQYF
NA	TRBV29-1	TRBJ2-6	CSVEDRQGAEGANVLTF
NA	TRBV28	TRBJ1-5	CASSFPARGHQPQHF
NA	TRBV20-1	TRBJ2-3	CSASPGTSGDYTDTQYF
NA	TRBV5-5	TRBJ2-3	CASSLTPTRSFSTDTQYF
NA	TRBV20-1	TRBJ2-3	CSASSTLGARKSPDTQYF
NA	TRBV10-3	TRBJ2-1	CAISVGDRDGDEQFF
NA	TRBV25-1	TRBJ1-4	CASNAGPSNEKLFF
NA	TRBV19	TRBJ2-5	CASSIAQIPETQYF
NA	TRBV13	TRBJ2-7	CASSLAPLPPYEQYF
NA	TRBV5-6	TRBJ1-3	CASSQTGAGNTIYF
once	TRBV19	TRBJ1-4	CASKRTGSNEKLFF
NA	TRBV3-1/TRBV3-2	TRBJ2-5	CASSQVPGTGFGETQYF
NA	TRBV19	TRBJ2-7	CASSVGVAGEQYF
NA	TRBV5-1	TRBJ2-7	CASSSGLAGEYEQYF
NA	TRBV27	TRBJ2-5	CASSPSGTETQYF
NA	TRBV18	TRBJ2-7	CASSASAYEQYF
few	TRBV18	TRBJ2-7	CASSETRGEQYF
once	TRBV12-3/TRBV12-4	TRBJ2-3	CASRKTGSDTQYF
NA	TRBV9	TRBJ2-2	CASSVGSGRAHGELFF
NA	TRBV5-1	TRBJ2-2	CASSAAGTGGTGELFF
NA	TRBV6-5	TRBJ2-3	CASSLGQGGADTQYF
NA	TRBV3-1/TRBV3-2	TRBJ2-3	CASSQGGGSGITDTQYF
NA	TRBV3-1/TRBV3-2	TRBJ2-5	CASSQRPLDRGETQYF
NA	TRBV30	TRBJ1-2	CAWSAPGIYGYTF
NA	TRBV7-9	TRBJ2-3	CASSPPGSSTDTQYF
NA	TRBV30	TRBJ2-3	CAWSVLAGATDTQYF
NA	TRBV6-5	TRBJ2-2	CASREGAGELFF
few	TRBV27	TRBJ1-1	CASSLGTARNTEAFF
NA	TRBV5-5	TRBJ2-1	CASSAEGTSSYNEQFF
NA	TRBV11-2	TRBJ2-7	CASSLGSGSIYEQYF
NA	TRBV10-3	TRBJ2-7	CAISQLSPGTGEDEQYF
NA	TRBV4-1	TRBJ2-3	CASSFGQGRPDTQYF
NA	TRBV5-8	TRBJ2-7	CASRPPVEQYF
NA	TRBV5-4	TRBJ2-1	CASSLDYWNEQFF
once	TRBV5-5	TRBJ2-2	CASSLAPTPPGELFF
few	TRBV5-1	TRBJ1-5	CASSLDGGSNQPQHF
NA	TRBV7-9	TRBJ2-7	CASSLAVAGADEQYF
NA	TRBV5-1	TRBJ1-1	CASSLEAGLNTEAFF
NA	TRBV19	TRBJ2-1	CASSIGTSGEQFF
few	TRBV7-3	TRBJ1-2	CASSSGQGNGYTF
NA	TRBV9	TRBJ2-1	CASSGLAGAQFF
NA	TRBV11-1	TRBJ2-1	CASSLEDFGDEQFF
NA	TRBV7-9	TRBJ2-3	CASSLEVAERGDTQYF
NA	TRBV12-5	TRBJ2-1	CASGLGPKGGTTYNEQFF
NA	TRBV7-3	TRBJ2-3	CASSLNAGKDTQYF
NA	TRBV7-2	TRBJ2-6	CASSLVQGLSGANVLTF
NA	TRBV30	TRBJ2-4	CAWSAGGAAKNIQYF
NA	TRBV12-3/TRBV12-4	TRBJ2-1	CASSPGQGDEQFF
NA	TRBV6-5	TRBJ2-2	CASSRQNTGELFF
NA	TRBV9	TRBJ2-2	CASSVVGSGSNTGELFF
NA	TRBV7-8	TRBJ2-3	CASSIRQAPSKDTQYF
NA	TRBV7-6	TRBJ2-2	CASSFSNTGELFF
NA	TRBV19	TRBJ2-3	CASSIGTAWDTQYF
NA	TRBV18	TRBJ2-7	CASSRARGFNGEQYF